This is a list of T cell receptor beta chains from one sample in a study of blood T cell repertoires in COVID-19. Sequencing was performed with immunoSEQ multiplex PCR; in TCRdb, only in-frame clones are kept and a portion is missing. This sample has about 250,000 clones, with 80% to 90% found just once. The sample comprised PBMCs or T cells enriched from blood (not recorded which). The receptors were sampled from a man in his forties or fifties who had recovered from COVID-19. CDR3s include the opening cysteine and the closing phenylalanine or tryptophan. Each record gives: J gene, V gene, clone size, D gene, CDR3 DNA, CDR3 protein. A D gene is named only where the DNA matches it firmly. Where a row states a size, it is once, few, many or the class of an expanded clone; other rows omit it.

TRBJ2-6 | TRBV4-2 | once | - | TGTGCCAGCAGCCAAGAAGGTGAGGGCAGATTTATGAGAGCCGGGGCCAACGTCCTGACTTTC | CASSQEGEGRFMRAGANVLTF
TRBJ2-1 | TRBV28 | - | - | TGTGCCAGCCTAACACAGGGACGGTACAATGAGCAGTTCTTC | CASLTQGRYNEQFF
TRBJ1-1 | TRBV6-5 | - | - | TGTGCCAGCAGTAAGACAGACAACACTGAAGCTTTCTTT | CASSKTDNTEAFF
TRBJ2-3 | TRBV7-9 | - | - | TGTGCCAGCAGCCCCGGAGGAGGTAGCACAGATACGCAGTATTTT | CASSPGGGSTDTQYF
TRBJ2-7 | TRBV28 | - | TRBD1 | TGTGCCAGCAGTTTAGGGTCTCGTACAGGGGCCGAGCAGTACTTC | CASSLGSRTGAEQYF
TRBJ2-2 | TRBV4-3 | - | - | TGCGCCAGCAGCCAAGATTTTGGCGGGGTAAACACCGGGGAGCTGTTTTTT | CASSQDFGGVNTGELFF
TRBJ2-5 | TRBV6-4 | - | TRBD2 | TGTGCCAGCAGTGACCCGGGGGGTGGGGACCTAGGAGAGACCCAGTACTTC | CASSDPGGGDLGETQYF
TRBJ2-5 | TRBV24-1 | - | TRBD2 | TGTGCCACCAGTGACCCGGCGGGGGGCAAAGAGACCCAGTACTTC | CATSDPAGGKETQYF
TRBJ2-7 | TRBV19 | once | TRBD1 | TGTGCCAGTAGTACAGGACAGGGAGCCTACGAGCAGTACTTC | CASSTGQGAYEQYF
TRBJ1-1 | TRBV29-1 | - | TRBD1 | TGCAGCGCGACAGGGTCAGGGGACACTGAAGCTTTCTTT | CSATGSGDTEAFF
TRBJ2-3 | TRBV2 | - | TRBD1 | TGTGCCAGCAGTGAAGAGGGGGCGAGGGGCACAGATACGCAGTATTTT | CASSEEGARGTDTQYF
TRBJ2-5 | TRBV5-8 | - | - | TGTGCCAGCAGCCCAGGACAGCTCCAGTACTTC | CASSPGQLQYF
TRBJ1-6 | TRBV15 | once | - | TGTGCCACCAGCTTCAGGGAAGATTCACCCCTCCACTTT | CATSFREDSPLHF
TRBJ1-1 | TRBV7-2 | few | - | TGTGCCAGCAGCCCCGCGGGAGTGAACACTGAAGCTTTCTTT | CASSPAGVNTEAFF
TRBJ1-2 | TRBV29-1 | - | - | TGCAGCGTTGCAGCGGTGGTTAGCTATGGCTACACCTTC | CSVAAVVSYGYTF
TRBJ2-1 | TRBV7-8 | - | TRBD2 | TGTGCCAGCAGCTTAACTCCCCAGCGGGAGTTCAATGAGCAGTTCTTC | CASSLTPQREFNEQFF
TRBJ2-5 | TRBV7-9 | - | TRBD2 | TGTGCCAGCAGCTTTAGCGGGGCAGGAGAGACCCAGTACTTC | CASSFSGAGETQYF
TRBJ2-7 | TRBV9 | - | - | TGTGCCAGCAGCGTAGGGCAGGGGTCTCCCTACGAGCAGTACTTC | CASSVGQGSPYEQYF
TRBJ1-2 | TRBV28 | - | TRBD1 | TGTGCCAGCACTACAGGGGGCGAAATTGGTGGCTACACCTTC | CASTTGGEIGGYTF
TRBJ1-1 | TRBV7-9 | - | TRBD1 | TGTGCCAGCAGCCGACCCGGGACAGGGGGCGAAGGTGTGGCTTTCTTT | CASSRPGTGGEGVAFF
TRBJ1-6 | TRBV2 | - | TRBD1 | TGTGCCAGCAGCGGGGACAGGGTGGTCCTACCCCTCCACTTT | CASSGDRVVLPLHF
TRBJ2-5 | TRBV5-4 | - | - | TGTGCCAGCAGCTTGGAGGGGTTGGAGACCCAGTACTTC | CASSLEGLETQYF
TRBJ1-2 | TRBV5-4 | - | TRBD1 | TGTGCCAGCAGCCTGGGACAGGGGTTTTATGGCTACACCTTC | CASSLGQGFYGYTF
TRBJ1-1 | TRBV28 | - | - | TGTGCCAGCAGTTTACTGAAGATGGCCACTGAAGCTTTCTTT | CASSLLKMATEAFF
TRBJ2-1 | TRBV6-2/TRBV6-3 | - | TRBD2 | TGTGCCAGCAGTTACGGACCCGGGGGGTGGAGCTCCTACAATGAGCAGTTCTTC | CASSYGPGGWSSYNEQFF
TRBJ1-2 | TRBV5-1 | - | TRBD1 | TGCGCCAGCAGCTACTCGTCGGACAGGGGTAATGGCTACACCTTC | CASSYSSDRGNGYTF
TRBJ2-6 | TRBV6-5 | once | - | TGTGCCAGCAGTTCGGTTCCAGGTGGGGCCAACGTCCTGACTTTC | CASSSVPGGANVLTF
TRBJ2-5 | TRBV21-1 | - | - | TGTGCCAGCAGACGAGCGGGGGGGCCTACAGAGACCCAGTACTTC | CASRRAGGPTETQYF
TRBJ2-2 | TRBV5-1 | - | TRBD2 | TGCGCCAGCAGCTTATTAGCGGGGGGGAAAAACACCGGGGAGCTGTTTTTT | CASSLLAGGKNTGELFF
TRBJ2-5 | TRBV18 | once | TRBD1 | TGTGCCACCCAACCCGGGACAGGGTACTTTCGGCAAGAGACCCAGTACTTC | CATQPGTGYFRQETQYF
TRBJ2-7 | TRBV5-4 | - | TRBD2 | TGTGCCAGCAGCTTGGGACTAGCGGGAGGACTGCTCGAGCAGTACTTC | CASSLGLAGGLLEQYF
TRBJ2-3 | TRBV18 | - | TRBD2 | TGTGCCAGCTCACCACCGGGAGCAGCGGGAGGGCCCACAGATACGCAGTATTTT | CASSPPGAAGGPTDTQYF
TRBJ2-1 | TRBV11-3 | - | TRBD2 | TGTGCCAGCAGCTCGGGACTAAACAATGAGCAGTTCTTC | CASSSGLNNEQFF
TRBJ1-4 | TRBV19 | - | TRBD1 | TGTGCCAGTAGTTTTGGACAGGCCGATAATGAAAAACTGTTTTTT | CASSFGQADNEKLFF
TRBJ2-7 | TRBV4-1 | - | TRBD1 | TGCGCCAGCAGGCTCGGTCAGGGGGCCACCTACGAGCAGTACTTC | CASRLGQGATYEQYF
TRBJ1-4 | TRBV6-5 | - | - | TGTGCCAGTATGGACAGCTCAACTAATGAAAAACTGTTTTTT | CASMDSSTNEKLFF
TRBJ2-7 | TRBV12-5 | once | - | TGTGCTAGTGGTTTGTTAAACGAGCAGTACTTC | CASGLLNEQYF
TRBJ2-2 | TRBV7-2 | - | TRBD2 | TGTGCCAGCAGCTTAGCAAGCGGGGCCGGGGAGCTGTTTTTT | CASSLASGAGELFF
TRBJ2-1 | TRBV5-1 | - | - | TGCGCCAGCAGCTTAGGCAGGGCAGTTGAGCAGTTCTTC | CASSLGRAVEQFF
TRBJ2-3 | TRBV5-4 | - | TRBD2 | TGTGCCAGCAGCTTATTACTAGCGGGGGGTACAGATACGCAGTATTTT | CASSLLLAGGTDTQYF
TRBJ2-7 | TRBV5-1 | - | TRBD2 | TGCGCCAGCAGCTCTTCTGCGGGAGTTTACGAGCAGTACTTC | CASSSSAGVYEQYF
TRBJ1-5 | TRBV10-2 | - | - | TGCGCCAGCAGTGAGGGGGGCGACAATCAGCCCCAGCATTTT | CASSEGGDNQPQHF
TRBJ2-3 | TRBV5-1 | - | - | TGCGCCAGCAGCTTGGTTTCGGGGGGCGGTGATACGCAGTATTTT | CASSLVSGGGDTQYF
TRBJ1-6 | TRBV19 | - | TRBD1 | TGTGCCAGTAGGCAGGGGGATTCACCCCTCCACTTT | CASRQGDSPLHF
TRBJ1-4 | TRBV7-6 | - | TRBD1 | TGTGCCAGCAGCTCAGGACAGGGTGGGGAAAAACTGTTTTTT | CASSSGQGGEKLFF
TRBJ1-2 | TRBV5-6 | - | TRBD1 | TGTGCCAGCAGCGATACTACCGGGACAGCCCTCGGAGGCTACACCTTC | CASSDTTGTALGGYTF
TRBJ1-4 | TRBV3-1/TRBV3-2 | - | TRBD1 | TGTGCCAGCAGCCACGGACAGGGGGCGAGGGAAAAACTGTTTTTT | CASSHGQGAREKLFF